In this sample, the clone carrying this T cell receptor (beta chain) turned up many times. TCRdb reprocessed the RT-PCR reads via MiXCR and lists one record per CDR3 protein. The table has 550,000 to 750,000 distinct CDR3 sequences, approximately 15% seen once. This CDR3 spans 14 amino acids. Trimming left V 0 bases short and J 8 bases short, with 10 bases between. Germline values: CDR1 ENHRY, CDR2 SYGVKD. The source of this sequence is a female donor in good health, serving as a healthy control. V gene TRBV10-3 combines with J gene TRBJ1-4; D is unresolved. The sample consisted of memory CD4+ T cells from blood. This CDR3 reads CAISESPPGEKLFF. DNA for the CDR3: TGTGCCATCAGTGAGTCGCCTCCGGGGGAAAAACTGTTTTTT.